Presented here are 10 T cell receptor beta chains from one specimen sequenced in a study of control samples from healthy donors and cancer patients. Clones were read by immunoSEQ multiplex PCR, and TCRdb kept only the in-frame ones, dropping some. The table includes 95,000 to 130,000 clones, 80% to 90% detected once. The sample taken for sequencing was PBMCs. The receptors derive from a woman aged 50 to 60 with colorectal cancer.

This clone was detected only a few times. The V call is TRBV19, the J call TRBJ1-5; TRBD1 is a possible D gene (5 bases). V gave up 5 bases and J gave up 7 bases, with 24 bases separating them. The CDR3 runs to 17 residues. CDR1 is LNHDA and CDR2 is SQIVND in the germline V gene (reference sequence). The CDR3 DNA is TGTGCCAGTAGTCCCCGAAGGGGCAGGGTGGATGGACAGCCCCAGCATTTT. Encoded protein: CASSPRRGRVDGQPQHF.

This clone was seen more than once but under ten times. This chain joins TRBV30 and TRBJ1-1, with D possibly matching TRBD1 (6 bases). V was clipped by 2 bases and J by 0 bases, with 22 bases between them. This CDR3 contains 18 residues. Germline-derived CDR1 and CDR2 are GTSNPN and SVGIG (reference sequence). CDR3 nucleotides: TGTGCCTGGAGTCGAACCGGATCAGGGGCCCTCATGAACACTGAAGCTTTCTTT. Translated: CAWSRTGSGALMNTEAFF. Filled out from reference TRBV30 and TRBJ1-1, the complete variable domain reads SQTIHQWPATLVQPVGSPLSLECTVEGTSNPNLYWYRQAAGRGLQLLFYSVGIGQISSEVPQNLSASRPQDRQFILSSKKLLLSDSGFYLCAWSRTGSGALMNTEAFFGQGTRLTVV.

The J gene is TRBJ2-2, the V gene TRBV5-1; no clear D gene. The V gene's germline CDR1 is SGHRS and CDR2 YFSETQ. CDR3 size: 14 residues. V lost 0 bases and J lost 7, with 10 bases in between. In nucleotides, the CDR3 is TGCGCCAGCAGCTTGGCCCTAGACCTCGGGGAGCTGTTTTTT. It translates to CASSLALDLGELFF.

The chain links TRBV4-1 to TRBJ2-5; 16 nucleotides line up with TRBD2. CDR3 length: 18 amino acids. CDR1 and CDR2 from the germline V gene are MGHRA and YSYEKL. Trimming at V came to 3 bases and at J to 4 bases, leaving 8 bases not matched to a gene. CDR3 DNA: TGCGCCAGCAGCCAGTTGGGACTAGCGGGAGGGCGCATAGAGACCCAGTACTTC. It codes for CASSQLGLAGGRIETQYF.

The chain couples TRBV19 to TRBJ2-7; 14 positions match TRBD2. Germline V gives CDR1 LNHDA, CDR2 SQIVND (reference sequence). The CDR3 contains 16 residues. V was clipped by 5 bases and J by 5 bases; unmatched bases: 8. CDR3 DNA sequence: TGTGCCAGTAGTGTGACGGGACTAGCGGGAGAACACGAGCAGTACTTC. It is translated as CASSVTGLAGEHEQYF.

This clone has just one count. The chain employs TRBV2 and TRBJ2-7; TRBD1 is a possible D gene (7 bases). The V gene lost 11 bases and the J gene lost 2 bases, with 13 bases spanning the gap. The CDR3 totals 12 residues. Germline V gives CDR1 SNHLY, CDR2 FYNNEI. DNA of the CDR3: TGTGCCTGTCGCAGGGGGGCCTACGAGCAGTACTTC. Protein product: CACRRGAYEQYF.

The rearrangement joins TRBV4-1 to TRBJ2-5, with 7 bases identical to TRBD1. Germline V lookup: CDR1 MGHRA, CDR2 YSYEKL. This CDR3 contains 17 residues. The ends lost 3 bases at V and 5 bases at J; junction bases unmatched: 15. In nucleotides, the CDR3 is TGCGCCAGCAGCCATAGGGCCCAGACAGGGACCAAGGAGACCCAGTACTTC. This gives the protein CASSHRAQTGTKETQYF.

The V gene is TRBV18, the J gene TRBJ1-5; D perhaps matches TRBD1 (5 bases). CDR3 size: 19 residues. The germline gives CDR1 KGHSH, CDR2 LQKENI. V lost 4 bases and J lost 1, with 23 bases in between. The CDR3, as DNA: TGTGCCAGCTCACAAAGGAACACGTTTCCGGGGGAAAGCAATCAGCCCCAGCATTTT. Protein sequence: CASSQRNTFPGESNQPQHF.

The chain is built from TRBV28 and TRBJ1-1; tentative D call: TRBD1 (6 bases). Per the germline V gene, CDR1 is MDHEN and CDR2 is SYDVKM. V lost 7 bases, J lost 5 bases, and 11 bases lay in between. The CDR3 length is 12 residues. CDR3 in amino acids: CASTNRVTEAFF. DNA of the CDR3: TGTGCCAGCACCAACAGGGTAACTGAAGCTTTCTTT.

This rearrangement joins TRBV28 to TRBJ2-1, with D possibly being TRBD1 (6 bases). The V end lost 3 bases, the J end lost 9 bases, and 12 bases lay between the germline ends. This CDR3 is built from 13 residues. From germline, CDR1 is MDHEN and CDR2 SYDVKM. CDR3 sequence (DNA): TGTGCCAGCAGTTTGGGACACCAGAGTGAGCAGTTCTTC. Translating it yields CASSLGHQSEQFF.